Below, 9 T cell receptor beta chains from the same sample are listed, as sequenced in a study of blood T cell repertoires in COVID-19. Assay: immunoSEQ multiplex PCR; the TCRdb copy retains only in-frame clones and omits some. This sample yields over 200,000 clones, of which more than 70% are seen a single time; roughly 2.5% belongs to the top ten. Sequencing was carried out using peripheral blood. Every receptor here comes from a woman aged 60-75 years with acute or convalescent COVID-19.

This chain connects TRBV19 to TRBJ1-2, with 9 nucleotides matching TRBD1. The CDR3 loop spans 15 amino acids. Germline CDR1 reads LNHDA; CDR2 reads SQIVND (reference sequence). V gave up 0 bases and J gave up 6 bases; unmatched junction bases: 5. The CDR3 bases are TGTGCCAGTAGTATAGATTCCGGGACAGGGAATGGCTACACCTTC. Protein product: CASSIDSGTGNGYTF.

V and J are TRBV5-4 and TRBJ2-7, with 8 bases fitting TRBD2. Germline loops: CDR1 SGHNT, CDR2 YYREEE (reference sequence). The V gene end was trimmed by 2 bases and the J gene end by 3 bases; junction bases not matched to a gene: 7. This CDR3 has 15 amino acids. CDR3 amino acids: CASSFGTSGFYEQYF. The CDR3 bases are TGTGCCAGCAGCTTTGGGACTAGTGGATTCTACGAGCAGTACTTC.

The rearrangement joins TRBV10-3 to TRBJ1-2, with D tentatively TRBD1 (5 bases). The germline V gene encodes CDR1 ENHRY and CDR2 SYGVKD. This CDR3 comprises 14 residues. Trimming removed 3 bases at V and 9 bases at J, with 17 bases between. This chain's CDR3 is CAISERGGSTSYTF. In nucleotides, the CDR3 is TGTGCCATCAGTGAAAGGGGCGGTTCTACAAGCTACACCTTC.

The rearrangement joins TRBV7-9 to TRBJ1-5; D possibly corresponds to TRBD1 (6 bases). V was pared by 4 bases and J by 5 bases, with 9 bases between. The CDR3 covers 13 residues. The germline CDR1 and CDR2 sequences are SEHNR and FQNEAQ (reference sequence). For the CDR3, the DNA is TGTGCCAGCAGCTCAACAGGGTATCAGCCCCAGCATTTT. Its protein product is CASSSTGYQPQHF. The complete variable domain, with remaining parts taken from reference TRBV7-9 and TRBJ1-5, reads DTGVSQNPRHKITKRGQNVTFRCDPISEHNRLYWYRQTLGQGPEFLTYFQNEAQLEKSRLLSDRFSAERPKGSFSTLEIQRTEQGDSAMYLCASSSTGYQPQHFGDGTRLSIL.

The chain is built from TRBV9 and TRBJ1-3; D remains unclear. Germline CDR1 reads SGDLS; CDR2 reads YYNGEE. The length of the CDR3 is 15 residues. V was cut by 0 bases and J by 1 base, with 8 bases left in between. The CDR3 protein is CASSVGSVSGNTIYF. The CDR3 bases are TGTGCCAGCAGCGTAGGGAGTGTTTCTGGAAACACCATATATTTT.

The gene calls are TRBV19 and TRBJ2-7; the match to TRBD2 covers 7 bases. CDR1 is LNHDA and CDR2 is SQIVND in the germline V gene (reference sequence). The CDR3 has 16 amino acids. V dropped 4 bases and J dropped 4; count of bases not matched to a gene: 13. The DNA of the CDR3 is TGTGCCAGTAGTACCACCGGGACTATCCTTTTGTACGAGCAGTACTTC. It encodes CASSTTGTILLYEQYF.

This chain uses TRBV6-2 or TRBV6-3 with TRBJ1-1, with 7 bases that match TRBD1. The germline V gene encodes CDR1 MNHEY and CDR2 SVGEGT. The CDR3 totals 15 residues. With 4 bases clipped from V and 2 bases from J, the junction kept 7 bases outside the gene matches. For the CDR3, the DNA is TGTGCCAGCAGTTTACTCGGGACAGCAAACACTGAAGCTTTCTTT. The encoded protein is CASSLLGTANTEAFF.

CDR3 residues: CASSPGQGNNSPLHF. The DNA for the CDR3 is TGTGCCAGCTCACCGGGACAGGGTAATAATTCACCCCTCCACTTT. The chain links TRBV18 to TRBJ1-6, with 9 bases that match TRBD1. The CDR3 has 15 amino acids. Per germline, CDR1 KGHSH and CDR2 LQKENI. V was pared by 3 bases and J by 5 bases, with 2 bases of the junction left unmatched.

This clone was seen a few times. V is TRBV6-5 and J is TRBJ1-5; possible D gene TRBD1, 5 bases. This CDR3 is built from 14 residues. Trimming cost V 8 bases and J 8 bases, with 19 bases left between them. Germline CDR1 MNHEY, CDR2 SVGAGI. The CDR3, as DNA: TGTGCCAGCGGCGGACGGGACTTGGGGAAGCCCCAGCATTTT. The encoded protein is CASGGRDLGKPQHF.